The following is a T cell receptor (beta chain) sequence with its context. Antigen unknown. Newly diagnosed, the hyperthyroidism patients had under 2 months' duration and were aged 18 to 65. CDR1 and CDR2 (germline): MNHEY, SVGAGI. V was cut by 7 bases and J by 9 bases, with 6 bases left in between. The CDR3 is 10 amino acids. The record originates from a study of Graves' ophthalmopathy and Graves' hyperthyroidism. Study-wide points: From stable hyperthyroidism, ophthalmopathy was separated by a 13-signature model with roughly 89% sensitivity and less than 83% specificity. Sensitivity of approximately 70% and specificity of roughly 78% were achieved by the model that predicted ophthalmopathy progression.

From RNA, the CDR3 regions of TCR beta chains were amplified and sequenced. An initial RT-PCR round employing HTBI primers preceded a second-round multiplex PCR. TCRdb passed the multiplex PCR reads through MiXCR, listing each CDR3 protein once. Of around 1.1 million distinct CDR3 sequences detected, about 35% appear once; the ten largest clones hold around 10%. This chain links TRBV6-5 with TRBJ2-2; D uncertain. The receptor comes from an adult man with Graves' hyperthyroidism. Sequenced input: peripheral blood or thyroid tissue (not recorded which). The CDR3 sequence: CASTPRELFF. CDR3 nucleotide sequence: TGTGCCAGCACTCCCCGGGAGCTGTTTTTT.